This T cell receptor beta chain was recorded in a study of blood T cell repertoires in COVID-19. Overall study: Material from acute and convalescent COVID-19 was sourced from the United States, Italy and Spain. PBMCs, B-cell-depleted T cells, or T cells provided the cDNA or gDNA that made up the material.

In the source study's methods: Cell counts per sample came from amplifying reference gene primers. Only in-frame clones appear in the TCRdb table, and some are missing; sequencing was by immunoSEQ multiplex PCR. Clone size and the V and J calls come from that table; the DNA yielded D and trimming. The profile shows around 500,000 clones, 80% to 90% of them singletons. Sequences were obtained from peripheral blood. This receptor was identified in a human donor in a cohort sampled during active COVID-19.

This CDR3 is CASSLHEDTEAFF. CDR3 nucleotides: TGCGCCAGCAGCTTACACGAGGACACTGAAGCTTTCTTT. The chain combines TRBV5-1 with TRBJ1-1; D remains unclear. Trimming shortened V by 2 bases and J by 3 bases, and 8 bases separated the two germline ends. The CDR3 runs to 13 residues. Germline assignment: CDR1 SGHRS and CDR2 YFSETQ.